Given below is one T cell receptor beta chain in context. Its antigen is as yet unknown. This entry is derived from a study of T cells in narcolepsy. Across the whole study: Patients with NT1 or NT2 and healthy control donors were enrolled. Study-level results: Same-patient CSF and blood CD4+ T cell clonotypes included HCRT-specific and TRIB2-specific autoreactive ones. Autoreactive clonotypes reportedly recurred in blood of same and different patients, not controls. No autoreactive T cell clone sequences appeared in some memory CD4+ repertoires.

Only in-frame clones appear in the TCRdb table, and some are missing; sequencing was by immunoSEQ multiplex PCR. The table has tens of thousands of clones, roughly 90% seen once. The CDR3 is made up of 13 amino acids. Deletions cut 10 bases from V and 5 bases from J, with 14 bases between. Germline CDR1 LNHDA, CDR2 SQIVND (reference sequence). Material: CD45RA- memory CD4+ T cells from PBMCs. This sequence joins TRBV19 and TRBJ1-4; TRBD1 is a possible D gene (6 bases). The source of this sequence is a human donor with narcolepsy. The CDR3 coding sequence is TGTGCCACGGCGACAGGAGGCAATGAAAAACTGTTTTTT. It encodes CATATGGNEKLFF.